This T cell receptor (beta chain) was observed in a study of cytomegalovirus exposure and HLA in healthy donors. Germline V gene data show CDR1 as GTSNPN and CDR2 as SVGIG (reference sequence). Trimming left V 0 bases short and J 10 bases short, with 10 bases between. CDR3 size: 12 residues. A multiplex PCR was run with 60 Vbeta primers and 13 Jbeta primers. Under the authors' procedure: An analysis that came later counted some 81 million unique TCR beta chains, approximately 9.9 million shared. Clones were sequenced by immunoSEQ multiplex PCR, and TCRdb holds only the in-frame ones, with some missing. For V, J and clone size, that table is used; D and trimming come from the DNA. The sample has about 120,000 clones, roughly a tenth seen once. This clone turned up a few times. Its antigen remains unidentified. Whole-study findings and limits: The classifier was said to identify cytomegalovirus status with high specificity and sensitivity.

The rearrangement uses TRBV30 and TRBJ2-1, with D perhaps matching TRBD2 (6 bases). Sequenced: PBMCs. This receptor was obtained from a man aged 25 to 40 in good health and CMV-seronegative. The CDR3 reads CAWSVAGLEQFF. For the CDR3, the DNA is TGTGCCTGGAGTGTAGCGGGTCTAGAGCAGTTCTTC.